Presented here are 21 T cell receptor beta chains from one specimen sequenced in a study of CD8 T cells in ankylosing spondylitis. TCRdb analysed the 5' RACE reads with MiXCR anew, one entry per CDR3 protein. The sample has about 160,000 distinct CDR3 sequences, approximately 16% seen once. Source material: blood, either unsorted or a sorted T cell fraction (not recorded which). The receptor source for this set is a male donor with ankylosing spondylitis or in good health (not recorded which).

This clonotype was detected ten times or more. This rearrangement joins TRBV29-1 to TRBJ2-4; TRBD1 aligns across 8 bases. CDR1 is SQVTM, CDR2 ANQGSEA, per germline. Germline trimming cut 3 bases from V and 8 bases from J; bases unmatched to any gene: 6. This CDR3 spans 13 amino acids. Here the CDR3 DNA reads TGCAGCGTTGATGGACAGGGCTCGGACATTCAGTACTTC. Translating gives CSVDGQGSDIQYF.

This clonotype was recorded a few times. The chain is built from TRBV3-1 and TRBJ2-1; D may match TRBD1 or TRBD2 (5 bases each). V was trimmed by 3 bases and J by 2 bases, leaving 8 bases between them. CDR1 is LGHDT, CDR2 YNNKEL, per germline (reference sequence). CDR3 length: 14 residues. CDR3 sequence (DNA): TGTGCCAGCAGCCATCGGGGCGCCTACAATGAGCAGTTCTTC. It translates to CASSHRGAYNEQFF.

This clonotype was detected ten times or more. This chain joins TRBV12-3 or TRBV12-4 and TRBJ2-7, with TRBD2 identical over 8 bases. The trim removed 9 bases at V and 0 bases at J, leaving 7 bases unmatched. The CDR3 spans 14 residues. As DNA, the CDR3 is TGTGCCAGTAGATACGCGGGGGGCTCCTACGAGCAGTACTTC. Protein sequence: CASRYAGGSYEQYF.

This clonotype was observed a handful of times. This chain joins TRBV27 and TRBJ2-1; 13 bases line up with TRBD2. V shed 3 bases, J shed 6 bases, and the junction held 5 bases outside the gene matches. This CDR3 contains 16 residues. The germline gives CDR1 MNHEY, CDR2 SMNVEV (reference sequence). The CDR3 sequence: CASSLVGLAGVNEQFF. As DNA, the CDR3 is TGTGCCAGCAGTTTGGTAGGACTAGCGGGAGTCAATGAGCAGTTCTTC.

Here the CDR3 DNA reads TGTGCCAGCAGCTTGATCCCGGGACTAGCTTGGAATGAGCAGTTCTTC. Translating gives CASSLIPGLAWNEQFF. The V and J genes are TRBV5-5 and TRBJ2-1; 9 bases agree with TRBD2. After removal of 1 base from V and 7 bases from J, the junction contained 9 bases not matched to a gene. The CDR3 loop spans 16 amino acids. Germline CDR1 and CDR2: SGHKS and YYEKEE (reference sequence). The full variable domain, with the rest looked up from reference TRBV5-5 and TRBJ2-1, is DAGVTQSPTHLIKTRGQQVTLRCSPISGHKSVSWYQQVLGQGPQFIFQYYEKEERGRGNFPDRFSARQFPNYSSELNVNALLLGDSALYLCASSLIPGLAWNEQFFGPGTRLTVL.

The chain uses TRBV6-5 and TRBJ2-7; 7 bases agree with TRBD1. V lost 4 bases, J lost 5 bases, and 8 bases stayed unmatched. Germline V CDR1 and CDR2: MNHEY, SVGAGI. The CDR3 length is 14 residues. The CDR3 DNA sequence: TGTGCCAGCAGTTTGACCCAGGGGGTGCACGAGCAGTACTTC. This sequence encodes CASSLTQGVHEQYF.

This clonotype was observed a single time. Germline is not matched at one junction end, which may reflect a read error. This rearrangement joins TRBV7-2 to TRBJ1-2; 10 bases are a match to TRBD1. The CDR3 sequence is 13 residues long. Germline CDR1 is SGHTA and CDR2 is FQGNSA. The chain's CDR3 is CASSQDRGDGYTF. The CDR3 DNA reads as TGTGCCAGCAGCCAGGACAGGGGGGATGGCTACACTTTC.

The sample holds a few counts of this clonotype. V and J are TRBV7-2 and TRBJ2-2; D gene unclear. The CDR3 is 14 amino acids. V shed 6 bases and J shed 3 bases, with 11 bases lying between them. Germline CDR1 and CDR2: SGHTA and FQGNSA. CDR3 nucleotide sequence: TGTGCCAGCAGACTCCAGGTGTACACCGGGGAGCTGTTTTTT. Translating it yields CASRLQVYTGELFF.

This clonotype has a count of ten or more. The V gene is TRBV5-1, the J gene TRBJ2-7, with D perhaps given as TRBD1 or TRBD2 (5 bases each). V was pared by 0 bases and J by 2 bases, with 9 bases between. CDR3 length: 14 residues. Germline loops: CDR1 SGHRS, CDR2 YFSETQ. This CDR3 reads CASSLGGTTYEQYF. CDR3 in DNA: TGCGCCAGCAGCTTGGGGGGGACCACCTACGAGCAGTACTTC.

On this clonotype itself: A read error may produce the germline difference seen at one junction end. This rearrangement joins TRBV20-1 to TRBJ1-4, with a tentative D call TRBD1 (5 bases). This CDR3 contains 16 residues. CDR1 and CDR2 (germline): DFQATT, SNEGSKA (reference sequence). The CDR3 DNA follows: TGCTGTGCTAGAGATGGAGGGTTTTCAGGGAGGGAAAAACTGTTTTTT. Its translation is CCARDGGFSGREKLFF.

Many counts were recorded for this clonotype. The chain is built from TRBV12-5 and TRBJ1-2; D is ambiguous. The CDR3 runs to 13 residues. Germline-derived CDR1 and CDR2 are LGHNT and FRNRAP. The germline V and J ends were trimmed by 2 bases and 6 bases, with 10 bases remaining between them. CDR3 amino acids: CASGLSGFDGYTF. DNA of the CDR3: TGTGCTAGTGGTTTGTCCGGCTTTGATGGCTACACCTTC.

This clonotype was seen many times. The V gene is TRBV7-8, the J gene TRBJ1-4, with a weak D call TRBD1 (6 bases). The length of the CDR3 is 15 residues. V lost 2 bases and J lost 7, with 14 bases in between. Germline V CDR1 and CDR2: SGHVS, FQNEAQ. CDR3 nucleotides: TGTGCCAGCAGCTTATTCGGACAGTCTGGTGAAAAACTGTTTTTT. It is translated as CASSLFGQSGEKLFF.

There are a few counts of this clonotype. The chain employs TRBV7-3 and TRBJ1-5; D ambiguous. The CDR3 sequence is 13 residues long. Germline V gene sequence: CDR1 SGHTA, CDR2 FQGTGA. V gave up 2 bases and J gave up 11 bases, with 13 bases separating them. The CDR3 nucleotides read TGTGCCAGCAGCTTAGCCCCGAGAGGTACCCAGCATTTT. Protein product: CASSLAPRGTQHF.

This clonotype was counted many times. CDR3 region: CASSVSQSSGANVLTF. As DNA, the CDR3 is TGTGCCAGCAGCGTGAGTCAAAGCTCTGGGGCCAACGTCCTGACTTTC. The chain is built from TRBV9 and TRBJ2-6; unclear D gene. V gave up 2 bases and J gave up 0 bases, with 9 bases separating them. Per germline, CDR1 SGDLS and CDR2 YYNGEE. This CDR3 comprises 16 residues.

The V gene is TRBV20-1, the J gene TRBJ2-3; 12 bases fit TRBD2. The germline CDR1 and CDR2 sequences are DFQATT and SNEGSKA (reference sequence). The CDR3 covers 17 residues. The CDR3 region is CCASGGDSLIFTDTQYF. In nucleotides, the CDR3 is TGCTGCGCTAGCGGGGGGGACAGCCTCATCTTCACAGATACGCAGTATTTT.

This clonotype was seen repeatedly, ten times or more. V usage is TRBV4-2 and J usage is TRBJ1-5; 7 bases line up with TRBD1. The germline gives CDR1 LGHNA, CDR2 YNFKEQ. With V trimmed by 3 bases and J by 7 bases, 9 bases remained unmatched. This CDR3 comprises 15 residues. The CDR3 here is CASSQEAGGEQPQHF. The CDR3 coding sequence is TGTGCCAGCAGCCAGGAAGCAGGGGGAGAGCAGCCCCAGCATTTT.

The chain links TRBV12-3 or TRBV12-4 to TRBJ1-5; no clear D. The CDR3 spans 15 residues. The V and J ends lost 1 base and 0 bases respectively, with 7 bases between them. The CDR3: CASSLESYSNQPQHF. Here the CDR3 DNA reads TGTGCCAGCAGTTTAGAAAGTTATAGCAATCAGCCCCAGCATTTT.

The chain carries TRBV5-1 and TRBJ2-7; 8 positions agree with TRBD1. V lost 0 bases, J lost 2 bases, and 10 bases stayed unmatched. Germline values: CDR1 SGHRS, CDR2 YFSETQ. This CDR3 contains 17 residues. The CDR3 DNA is TGCGCCAGCAGCTTGGCCGGAATTTCAGGGGGCACCTACGAGCAGTACTTC. This encodes CASSLAGISGGTYEQYF.

In its sample, this clonotype was seen a few times. The chain has TRBV29-1 and TRBJ1-2; tentative D call: TRBD1 (5 bases). CDR1 and CDR2 (germline): SQVTM, ANQGSEA. Trimming removed 6 bases at V and 4 bases at J, with 12 bases between. The length of the CDR3 is 12 residues. The DNA of the CDR3 is TGCAGCGTAGGGGACGGTCCCTATGGCTACACCTTC. Residues: CSVGDGPYGYTF.

Only a few counts were recorded for this clonotype. The rearrangement links TRBV7-2 to TRBJ2-3, with 10 bases that match TRBD2. From germline, CDR1 is SGHTA and CDR2 FQGNSA. The CDR3 spans 17 residues. V shed 0 bases, J shed 6 bases, and the junction held 9 bases outside the gene matches. The CDR3 here is CASSLAIAGGVGDTQYF. The DNA for the CDR3 is TGTGCCAGCAGCTTAGCTATAGCGGGAGGAGTAGGCGATACGCAGTATTTT. Full variable domain (missing parts from reference TRBV7-2 and TRBJ2-3): GAGVSQSPSNKVTEKGKDVELRCDPISGHTALYWYRQSLGQGLEFLIYFQGNSAPDKSGLPSDRFSAERTGGSVSTLTIQRTQQEDSAVYLCASSLAIAGGVGDTQYFGPGTRLTVL.

This clonotype has ten or more counts. V gene TRBV27 combines with J gene TRBJ1-1, with TRBD1 matching over 7 bases. Losses at the gene ends were 2 bases for V and 0 bases for J; bases not matched to a gene: 3. Looked up from germline, CDR1 is MNHEY and CDR2 is SMNVEV (reference sequence). The CDR3 totals 15 residues. CDR3 region: CASSLIRGMNTEAFF. CDR3 nucleotides: TGTGCCAGCAGTTTAATCAGGGGGATGAACACTGAAGCTTTCTTT.